This T cell receptor (beta chain) was documented in a study of shared clonotypes between healthy human individuals. Germline assignment: CDR1 SGHAT and CDR2 FQNNGV. The ends were cut back, 2 bases at V and 3 bases at J, with 11 bases in the middle. This CDR3 is built from 14 residues. Profiling relied on immunoSEQ multiplex PCR, and the TCRdb table lists in-frame clones only, not all of them. The top ten hold around 1.2% of the sample, which has 1.5 million to 2.5 million clones, roughly 95% seen once. The naive CD8 population came from CD45RO-negative cells selected for CCR7, without terminally differentiated effector memory CD45RA+ cells.

This sequence originates from a man younger than 35 in good health. The sequenced sample consisted of naive CD8+ T cells sorted from blood. The chain recombines TRBV11-2 with TRBJ2-7; D may correspond to TRBD1 or TRBD2 (5 bases each). This chain's CDR3 is CASSLRDHYYEQYF. CDR3 nucleotide sequence: TGTGCCAGCAGCTTAAGGGACCACTACTACGAGCAGTACTTC.